The entry below describes one TCR beta chain. CDR1 and CDR2 (germline): SEHNR, FQNEAQ (reference sequence). V lost 5 bases and J 0 bases, leaving 11 bases between the germline ends. The CDR3 spans 15 residues. The data stem from a study of shared clonotypes between healthy human individuals. Sequencing used immunoSEQ multiplex PCR; TCRdb keeps in-frame clones, though not all of them. Here the sample spans some 2,100,000 clones, more than 90% being singletons. The sequence came from a man aged 18 to 29 in good health. The J gene is TRBJ2-1, the V gene TRBV7-9, with D unclear. The sample was naive CD4+ T cells sorted from blood. Subset here: CD45RA+ positively selected. This CDR3 is CASSTRRSSYNEQFF. The CDR3 bases are TGTGCCAGCAGCACGAGGCGAAGCTCCTACAATGAGCAGTTCTTC.